The 24 T cell receptor beta chains presented below share a single source sample, sequenced in a study of T-cell memory formation after mild COVID-19. In TCRdb, the 5' RACE reads were re-called with MiXCR into one record per CDR3 protein. The sample has more than 300,000 distinct CDR3 sequences; roughly 19% are singletons. Sequencing was carried out using PBMCs or a T cell subset sorted from them (not recorded which). The receptor set was obtained from a man younger than 35 who had mild COVID-19 (a few samples of this study predate the infection). Cell type and time point are not known.

This chain connects TRBV7-7 to TRBJ2-1, with 8 bases identical to TRBD2. The CDR3 runs 19 residues. CDR1 and CDR2 (germline): SSHAT, FNYEAQ (reference sequence). V dropped 1 base and J dropped 1; count of bases not matched to a gene: 12. In nucleotides, the CDR3 is TGTGCCAGCAGCTTAGTCGCGGGGGGACCCCCAATTTCCTACAATGAGCAGTTCTTC. Translated, it gives CASSLVAGGPPISYNEQFF. Looking up the rest from reference TRBV7-7 and TRBJ2-1 gives the full variable domain: GAGVSQSPRYKVTKRGQDVTLRCDPISSHATLYWYQQALGQGPEFLTYFNYEAQPDKSGLPSDRFSAERPEGSISTLTIQRTEQRDSAMYRCASSLVAGGPPISYNEQFFGPGTRLTVL.

This clonotype was detected only a few times. V is TRBV9 and J is TRBJ2-3; D remains ambiguous. The CDR3 consists of 14 residues. CDR1 and CDR2 (germline): SGDLS, YYNGEE. V was trimmed by 3 bases and J by 6 bases, leaving 14 bases between them. This CDR3 reads CASSDYTGRDTQYF. The CDR3 nucleotides are TGTGCCAGCAGCGACTACACGGGTCGGGATACGCAGTATTTT.

This clonotype was counted a few times. This chain joins TRBV5-1 and TRBJ2-7; 7 positions match TRBD1. J was trimmed by 2 bases and V by 7 bases; bases with no gene match: 3. The V gene's germline CDR1 is SGHRS and CDR2 YFSETQ. This CDR3 spans 12 amino acids. The CDR3 reads CASADRAYEQYF. The DNA of the CDR3 is TGCGCCAGCGCCGACAGGGCCTACGAGCAGTACTTC. The full variable domain, with the rest looked up from reference TRBV5-1 and TRBJ2-7, is KAGVTQTPRYLIKTRGQQVTLSCSPISGHRSVSWYQQTPGQGLQFLFEYFSETQRNKGNFPGRFSGRQFSNSRSEMNVSTLELGDSALYLCASADRAYEQYFGPGTRLTVT.

This clonotype turned up a few times. This chain connects TRBV5-1 to TRBJ1-1, with 8 positions matching TRBD1. Germline lookup yields CDR1 SGHRS and CDR2 YFSETQ. This CDR3 is built from 14 residues. V lost 4 bases and J lost 7; bases outside the gene matches: 9. The CDR3, as DNA: TGCGCCAGCAGCGAAGACAGGGGACTTAATGAAGCTTTCTTT. It specifies CASSEDRGLNEAFF. Full variable domain (missing parts from reference TRBV5-1 and TRBJ1-1): KAGVTQTPRYLIKTRGQQVTLSCSPISGHRSVSWYQQTPGQGLQFLFEYFSETQRNKGNFPGRFSGRQFSNSRSEMNVSTLELGDSALYLCASSEDRGLNEAFFGQGTRLTVV.

The table lists this clonotype with many counts. The rearrangement joins TRBV7-2 to TRBJ2-5, with D perhaps matching TRBD2 (6 bases). Germline V gene lookup returns CDR1 SGHTA and CDR2 FQGNSA. With 5 bases removed from V and 9 bases from J, the gap between germline ends came to 16 bases. CDR3 size: 13 residues. The CDR3 reads CASSAPPWRAQYF. CDR3 in DNA: TGTGCCAGCAGCGCGCCGCCTTGGAGGGCCCAGTACTTC.

This clonotype was seen a few times. The CDR3 DNA sequence: TGTGCCAGCAGATCGACAGGGGGCCCCTATGGCTACACCTTC. Translating gives CASRSTGGPYGYTF. V and J are TRBV28 and TRBJ1-2, with 10 bases that match TRBD1. Germline-derived CDR1 and CDR2 are MDHEN and SYDVKM. The CDR3 spans 14 residues. The trim removed 6 bases at V and 4 bases at J, leaving 5 bases unmatched.

This clonotype was observed a single time. The rearrangement joins TRBV7-9 to TRBJ2-3; D possibly matches TRBD1 or TRBD2 (5 bases each). The V gene lost 4 bases and the J gene lost 1 base, with 12 bases spanning the gap. The germline V gene encodes CDR1 SEHNR and CDR2 FQNEAQ (reference sequence). This CDR3 contains 15 residues. The CDR3 sequence: CASSSPSGRTDTQYF. The CDR3 DNA follows: TGTGCCAGCAGCTCCCCGTCGGGGCGCACAGATACGCAGTATTTT. Drawing the rest from reference TRBV7-9 and TRBJ2-3, the complete variable domain is DTGVSQNPRHKITKRGQNVTFRCDPISEHNRLYWYRQTLGQGPEFLTYFQNEAQLEKSRLLSDRFSAERPKGSFSTLEIQRTEQGDSAMYLCASSSPSGRTDTQYFGPGTRLTVL.

V usage is TRBV10-3 and J usage is TRBJ2-7; 7 bases are a match to TRBD1. Germline V gene data show CDR1 as ENHRY and CDR2 as SYGVKD. V lost 2 bases and J lost 2; bases outside the gene matches: 9. There are 16 residues in the CDR3. This CDR3 reads CAISESIGTAPYEQYF. The CDR3 nucleotides read TGTGCCATCAGTGAGAGCATCGGGACAGCCCCCTACGAGCAGTACTTC.

The chain recombines TRBV27 with TRBJ1-1; the D gene is possibly TRBD1 (5 bases). The CDR3 covers 15 residues. Per the germline V gene, CDR1 is MNHEY and CDR2 is SMNVEV (reference sequence). With 4 bases removed from V and 1 base from J, the gap between germline ends came to 13 bases. CDR3 nucleotides: TGTGCCAGCAGTTCAGGGATGACGGAGAACACTGAAGCTTTCTTT. Residues: CASSSGMTENTEAFF.

This clonotype was seen a handful of times. The J gene is TRBJ1-1, the V gene TRBV7-9, with D perhaps matching TRBD1 (5 bases). The V end lost 6 bases, the J end lost 2 bases, and 10 bases lay between the germline ends. The CDR3 consists of 13 residues. Germline-derived CDR1 and CDR2 are SEHNR and FQNEAQ (reference sequence). Here the CDR3 reads CASSEGPNTEAFF. The CDR3 DNA reads as TGTGCCAGCAGTGAGGGGCCTAACACTGAAGCTTTCTTT.

In this sample, this clonotype turned up once. This chain connects TRBV6-5 to TRBJ1-1; a weak D match, TRBD1 (6 bases). The CDR3 extends over 14 amino acids. The germline V gene encodes CDR1 MNHEY and CDR2 SVGAGI. Trimming removed 5 bases at V and 1 base at J, with 11 bases between. The CDR3, as DNA: TGTGCCAGCAGTACTGCGACAGGGAACACTGAAGCTTTCTTT. Its translation is CASSTATGNTEAFF.

This clonotype was counted only a few times. The genes are TRBV15 and TRBJ1-4; D unclear. The CDR3 runs to 14 residues. The germline CDR1 and CDR2 sequences are LNHNV and YYDKDF (reference sequence). The ends were cut back, 0 bases at V and 7 bases at J, with 9 bases in the middle. CDR3 nucleotides: TGTGCCACCAGCAGAGACAAGGGAGGTGAAAAACTGTTTTTT. It codes for CATSRDKGGEKLFF.

The J gene is TRBJ1-5, the V gene TRBV6-2 or TRBV6-3; a possible D gene is TRBD1 (5 bases). V was clipped by 7 bases and J by 8 bases, with 18 bases between them. Germline-derived CDR1 and CDR2 are MNHEY and SVGEGT. This CDR3 has 14 amino acids. CDR3 sequence (DNA): TGTGCCAGCAAGGAGTTGGGGCAGACTAAGCCCCAGCATTTT. Amino acids: CASKELGQTKPQHF.

V is TRBV15 and J is TRBJ1-1, with unresolved D. CDR1 and CDR2 from the germline V gene are LNHNV and YYDKDF (reference sequence). This CDR3 region has 13 residues. Deletions cut 0 bases from V and 4 bases from J, with 6 bases between. The CDR3 nucleotides are TGTGCCACCAGCAGAGACGGACTCACTGAAGCTTTCTTT. Residues: CATSRDGLTEAFF. The full variable domain, with the rest looked up from reference TRBV15 and TRBJ1-1, is DAMVIQNPRYQVTQFGKPVTLSCSQTLNHNVMYWYQQKSSQAPKLLFHYYDKDFNNEADTPDNFQSRRPNTSFCFLDIRSPGLGDTAMYLCATSRDGLTEAFFGQGTRLTVV.

This chain uses TRBV10-3 with TRBJ1-5, with 9 bases that match TRBD1. V trimming: 6 bases; J trimming: 7 bases; junction bases outside the gene matches: 13. Germline V gives CDR1 ENHRY, CDR2 SYGVKD. The CDR3 length is 16 residues. The CDR3: CAISPRWGQGSQPQHF. The CDR3 region has the DNA TGTGCCATCAGCCCGCGGTGGGGACAGGGCAGCCAGCCCCAGCATTTT.

The chain couples TRBV6-5 to TRBJ1-2, with no clear D. The CDR3 runs 15 residues. Germline CDR1 MNHEY, CDR2 SVGAGI. V dropped 0 bases and J dropped 4 bases, with 12 bases sitting between them. CDR3 coding DNA: TGTGCCAGCAGTTACTCGACCCTGGATGGCTATGGCTACACCTTC. Protein product: CASSYSTLDGYGYTF.

This clonotype has a handful of counts. V is TRBV5-1 and J is TRBJ2-3; 14 nucleotides agree with TRBD2. The CDR3 consists of 18 residues. The junction had 6 bases not matched to a gene; V was cut back by 3 bases and J by 0 bases. Germline loops: CDR1 SGHRS, CDR2 YFSETQ. Written as DNA, the CDR3 is TGCGCCAGCAGCTCCGGGACTAGCGGGGGAGCTAGCACAGATACGCAGTATTTT. It translates to CASSSGTSGGASTDTQYF. The complete variable domain, with remaining parts taken from reference TRBV5-1 and TRBJ2-3, reads KAGVTQTPRYLIKTRGQQVTLSCSPISGHRSVSWYQQTPGQGLQFLFEYFSETQRNKGNFPGRFSGRQFSNSRSEMNVSTLELGDSALYLCASSSGTSGGASTDTQYFGPGTRLTVL.

This clonotype was counted a few times. CDR3 sequence: CAISGDRGNHNEQFF. DNA of the CDR3: TGTGCCATCAGTGGCGACAGGGGAAATCACAATGAGCAGTTCTTC. This rearrangement joins TRBV10-3 to TRBJ2-1; 8 positions match TRBD1. The trim removed 4 bases at V and 5 bases at J, leaving 7 bases unmatched. The CDR3 consists of 15 residues. The germline gives CDR1 ENHRY, CDR2 SYGVKD.

The chain carries TRBV24-1 and TRBJ2-1; TRBD2 matches 8 bases. CDR3 length: 13 amino acids. Germline CDR1 and CDR2: KGHDR and SFDVKD. V lost 4 bases and J lost 7; bases outside the gene matches: 2. CDR3 in DNA: TGTGCCACCAGTGAAGGCGGGAGGAATGAGCAGTTCTTC. Translation: CATSEGGRNEQFF.

This clonotype was observed a few times. The chain uses TRBV7-2 and TRBJ2-2; D not resolved. Trimming removed 4 bases at V and 7 bases at J, with 16 bases between. CDR3 length equals 15 residues. CDR1 and CDR2 from the germline V gene are SGHTA and FQGNSA. The DNA of the CDR3 is TGTGCCAGCAGCTCGGACCCTACGCTGCGCGGGGAGCTGTTTTTT. This encodes CASSSDPTLRGELFF.

The J gene is TRBJ1-1, the V gene TRBV6-2 or TRBV6-3; D not resolved. Germline V gene sequence: CDR1 MNHEY, CDR2 SVGEGT. CDR3 size: 15 residues. Trimming removed 2 bases from V and 4 bases from J, with 14 bases in between. In nucleotides, the CDR3 is TGTGCCAGCAGTTACCCCGTCGCGGGTAGCACTGAAGCTTTCTTT. It specifies CASSYPVAGSTEAFF.

This rearrangement joins TRBV29-1 to TRBJ1-1; a possible D gene is TRBD1 (5 bases). The CDR3 contains 13 residues. Trimming took 0 bases from V and 10 from J, leaving 15 bases between them. Germline values: CDR1 SQVTM, CDR2 ANQGSEA. The CDR3 nucleotides are TGCAGCGTTGAAGATCCGCTCCATAGGGGAGCTTTCTTT. Amino acid sequence: CSVEDPLHRGAFF.

The chain is built from TRBV4-3 and TRBJ2-7, with D possibly TRBD1 on 6 matching bases. The CDR3 contains 14 residues. V was shortened by 2 bases and J by 2 bases, with 10 bases between the two germline ends. Germline lookup yields CDR1 LGHNA and CDR2 YSLEER. The CDR3 nucleotides read TGCGCCAGCAGCCAAACCGGACAGACCTACGAGCAGTACTTC. Translation gives CASSQTGQTYEQYF.

This clonotype has only a few counts. The chain employs TRBV6-5 and TRBJ1-1, with TRBD1 identical over 9 bases. Losses at the gene ends were 5 bases for V and 1 base for J; bases not matched to a gene: 5. The CDR3 is 15 residues long. Germline CDR1 MNHEY, CDR2 SVGAGI. The CDR3 reads CASSPWDRENTEAFF. The CDR3 DNA follows: TGTGCCAGCAGTCCGTGGGACAGGGAGAACACTGAAGCTTTCTTT.